The next 24 T cell receptor beta chains were all read from a single sample in a study of early T cells in non-severe SARS-CoV-2 infection. Each CDR3 protein is one row after TCRdb ran MiXCR on the 5' RACE reads. The data show approximately 73,000 distinct CDR3 sequences, 10% to 12% seen once. The sequencing sample was made of whole blood. The receptors come from an adult who was a healthcare worker with PCR-confirmed SARS-CoV-2 infection or an uninfected control (not recorded which).

Concerning this clonotype: A much larger clone differs by one base, so this may be a read error. The chain recombines TRBV6-6 with TRBJ1-1; no reliable D call. The germline gives CDR1 MNHNY, CDR2 SVGAGI (reference sequence). The CDR3 has 14 residues. CDR3 DNA sequence: TGTACCAGCAGTTACTCGTACATGGGCACTGAAGCTTTCTTT. Protein sequence: CTSSYSYMGTEAFF.

Note on this clonotype: The junction departs from the called germline gene at one end, perhaps through a read error. The chain couples TRBV6-1 to TRBJ2-1; 7 bases fit TRBD2. Germline V gives CDR1 MNHNS, CDR2 SASEGT. The CDR3 sequence is 15 residues long. The CDR3 bases are TGTGCCAGCAGTGGTGGACTAGTCTCCTATAATGAGCAGTTCTTC. Protein sequence: CASSGGLVSYNEQFF.

A few counts support this clonotype. V usage is TRBV3-1 and J usage is TRBJ1-1; D is undetermined. This CDR3 is built from 14 residues. CDR1 is LGHDT, CDR2 YNNKEL, per germline (reference sequence). Trimming cost V 4 bases and J 5 bases, with 14 bases left between them. The CDR3 here is CASSRSVLLTEAFF. CDR3 bases: TGTGCCAGCAGCCGGTCGGTGCTTTTAACTGAAGCTTTCTTT.

V gene TRBV12-3 or TRBV12-4 combines with J gene TRBJ1-2, with D unresolved. Trimming left V 5 bases short and J 8 bases short, with 12 bases between. The CDR3 length is 12 residues. DNA for the CDR3: TGTGCCAGCAGTCTCGGTCGTGAGGGCTACACCTTC. Its protein is CASSLGREGYTF.

This rearrangement joins TRBV7-2 to TRBJ1-2; no definite D call. Germline CDR1 SGHTA, CDR2 FQGNSA. The CDR3 is 12 residues long. V lost 1 base and J lost 5, with 5 bases in between. The DNA for the CDR3 is TGTGCCAGCAGCTTAGAAGGGTATGGCTACACCTTC. Translation: CASSLEGYGYTF.

The V gene is TRBV6-5, the J gene TRBJ2-5; TRBD2 aligns across 12 bases. V trimming: 4 bases; J trimming: 5 bases; junction bases outside the gene matches: 5. The V gene's germline CDR1 is MNHEY and CDR2 SVGAGI. The CDR3 is 15 amino acids. This CDR3 is CASSFLAGGPETQYF. The CDR3 coding sequence is TGTGCCAGCAGTTTCCTAGCGGGGGGGCCTGAGACCCAGTACTTC.

The gene calls are TRBV4-1 and TRBJ2-5; possibly TRBD1 for D (5 bases). This CDR3 is 18 amino acids long. V was pared by 0 bases and J by 7 bases, with 24 bases between. Germline V CDR1 and CDR2: MGHRA, YSYEKL. The CDR3 here is CASSQDDPGLQPPGTQYF. The CDR3 region has the DNA TGCGCCAGCAGCCAAGATGATCCAGGGCTACAGCCCCCAGGGACCCAGTACTTC.

This clonotype showed up many times. The genes are TRBV5-6 and TRBJ2-2; D is uncertain. Between the trimmed V and J ends, which lost 0 bases and 7 bases, there was a span of 10 bases. The CDR3 covers 14 residues. CDR1 and CDR2 from the germline V gene are SGHDT and YYEEEE. The CDR3 bases are TGTGCCAGCAGCTTGGTAGTCCCCGGCGGGGAGCTGTTTTTT. Amino acids: CASSLVVPGGELFF.

This clonotype occurred many times. This chain uses TRBV5-4 with TRBJ2-5; 8 positions agree with TRBD1. There are 14 residues in the CDR3. Trimming cost V 4 bases and J 3 bases; bases outside gene matches: 5. Germline V gives CDR1 SGHNT, CDR2 YYREEE (reference sequence). The CDR3 DNA follows: TGTGCCAGCAGCGATTCGACAGGGGAAGAGACCCAGTACTTC. It yields the protein CASSDSTGEETQYF.

This clonotype was seen only a few times. The chain carries TRBV7-8 and TRBJ2-6, with 10 nucleotides matching TRBD1. Germline V gene sequence: CDR1 SGHVS, CDR2 FQNEAQ. There are 18 residues in the CDR3. J gave up 4 bases and V 5 bases, and 11 bases lay outside the gene matches. The CDR3 loop reads CASSPLGTGATGANVLTF. In DNA, the CDR3 is TGTGCCAGCAGCCCCCTTGGGACAGGGGCAACCGGGGCCAACGTCCTGACTTTC. Full variable domain (missing parts from reference TRBV7-8 and TRBJ2-6): GAGVSQSPRYKVAKRGQDVALRCDPISGHVSLFWYQQALGQGPEFLTYFQNEAQLDKSGLPSDRFFAERPEGSVSTLKIQRTQQEDSAVYLCASSPLGTGATGANVLTFGAGSRLTVL.

There are many counts of this clonotype. This CDR3 is CSASTGRIYEQYF. CDR3 sequence (DNA): TGCAGTGCTAGCACAGGGAGGATTTACGAGCAGTACTTC. V gene TRBV20-1 combines with J gene TRBJ2-7; D is perhaps TRBD1 or TRBD2 (6 bases each). V was trimmed by 3 bases and J by 4 bases, leaving 13 bases between them. CDR3 size: 13 residues. Per germline, CDR1 DFQATT and CDR2 SNEGSKA (reference sequence).

The chain is built from TRBV7-2 and TRBJ2-3; 11 positions match TRBD2. CDR1 and CDR2 (germline): SGHTA, FQGNSA. The CDR3 sequence is 15 residues long. V dropped 5 bases and J dropped 4; count of bases not matched to a gene: 5. CDR3 loop: CASSTTSGGADTQYF. In DNA, the CDR3 is TGTGCCAGCAGCACCACTAGCGGGGGAGCAGATACGCAGTATTTT.

This clonotype is medium-sized (0.01 to 0.1%) by share. The chain uses TRBV7-9 and TRBJ1-2; no clear D gene. This CDR3 is built from 11 residues. V was shortened by 5 bases and J by 4 bases, with 5 bases between the two germline ends. Germline CDR1 reads SEHNR; CDR2 reads FQNEAQ (reference sequence). The CDR3 nucleotides read TGTGCCAGCAGCGGGAGCTATGGCTACACCTTC. It yields the protein CASSGSYGYTF.

The chain is built from TRBV9 and TRBJ2-3; TRBD2 matches at 11 bases. Germline values: CDR1 SGDLS, CDR2 YYNGEE. The CDR3 runs 17 residues. The junction had 13 bases not matched to a gene; V was cut back by 6 bases and J by 4 bases. DNA of the CDR3: TGTGCCAGCACCCCGAGGACTAGCGGGCCACGAGCAGATACGCAGTATTTT. Its protein product is CASTPRTSGPRADTQYF.

This clonotype was detected a few times. The chain uses TRBV6-1 and TRBJ2-3, with no clear D. Trimming stripped 7 bases from V and 0 bases from J, with 8 bases between. Per germline, CDR1 MNHNS and CDR2 SASEGT. This CDR3 is 13 amino acids long. As DNA, the CDR3 is TGTGCCAGCACCGGCAGTAGCACAGATACGCAGTATTTT. Translated, it gives CASTGSSTDTQYF.

This clonotype was seen at least ten times. The chain carries TRBV3-1 and TRBJ1-1; D not certain. The CDR3 length is 13 residues. Per germline, CDR1 LGHDT and CDR2 YNNKEL (reference sequence). Trimming stripped 1 base from V and 5 bases from J, with 8 bases between. The CDR3 coding sequence is TGTGCCAGCAGCCAAGTGGACGGGACTGAAGCTTTCTTT. It yields the protein CASSQVDGTEAFF.

This clonotype was counted between two and nine times. The chain links TRBV9 to TRBJ2-5; D unclear. Germline V lookup: CDR1 SGDLS, CDR2 YYNGEE. V was clipped by 3 bases and J by 4 bases, with 7 bases between them. The CDR3 runs to 12 residues. The CDR3 is CASSDTPETQYF. CDR3 nucleotide sequence: TGTGCCAGCAGCGACACCCCAGAGACCCAGTACTTC.

This clonotype came up many times. The gene calls are TRBV7-9 and TRBJ2-7, with D perhaps matching TRBD2 (5 bases). Per the germline V gene, CDR1 is SEHNR and CDR2 is FQNEAQ (reference sequence). V was trimmed by 3 bases and J by 12 bases, leaving 15 bases between them. The CDR3 is 12 amino acids. The DNA of the CDR3 is TGTGCCAGCAGCTTGAGGGAGTTAGCCTTGTACTTC. This codes for CASSLRELALYF.

This clonotype was seen repeatedly, ten times or more. The V and J genes are TRBV12-3 or TRBV12-4 and TRBJ1-2; the D is unclear. V was clipped by 5 bases and J by 1 base, with 11 bases between them. The CDR3 consists of 14 residues. CDR3 nucleotides: TGTGCCAGCAGTGTAGACAAGGTTAACTATGGCTACACCTTC. Translated: CASSVDKVNYGYTF.

This clonotype appeared many times. The V gene is TRBV14, the J gene TRBJ1-1; D perhaps matches TRBD1 (6 bases). The CDR3 runs 16 residues. Germline lookup yields CDR1 SGHDN and CDR2 FVKESK. V lost 0 bases and J lost 5, with 16 bases in between. CDR3 DNA sequence: TGTGCCAGCAGCCAAGATACGGGGGCGATCTCTACTGAAGCTTTCTTT. It translates to CASSQDTGAISTEAFF. The variable domain in full, completed from reference TRBV14 and TRBJ1-1, reads EAGVTQFPSHSVIEKGQTVTLRCDPISGHDNLYWYRRVMGKEIKFLLHFVKESKQDESGMPNNRFLAERTGGTYSTLKVQPAELEDSGVYFCASSQDTGAISTEAFFGQGTRLTVV.

At least ten counts were recorded for this clonotype. The chain employs TRBV6-6 and TRBJ1-1; no reliable D call. In germline, CDR1 is MNHNY, CDR2 SVGAGI (reference sequence). The V end was cut by 2 bases, the J end by 0 bases, with 7 bases between. The CDR3 loop spans 14 amino acids. Here the CDR3 reads CASSYDGLNTEAFF. CDR3 DNA sequence: TGTGCCAGCAGTTACGACGGTTTGAACACTGAAGCTTTCTTT.

This clonotype was seen repeatedly, ten times or more. The chain is built from TRBV18 and TRBJ2-5, with TRBD2 matching 10 bases. The CDR3 is 19 residues long. V shed 1 base, J shed 2 bases, and the junction held 13 bases outside the gene matches. The germline CDR1 and CDR2 sequences are KGHSH and LQKENI. The CDR3 protein is CASSPLTLAGDFMQETQYF. DNA for the CDR3: TGTGCCAGCTCACCACTGACCCTAGCGGGGGATTTCATGCAAGAGACCCAGTACTTC.

This clonotype was seen more than once but under ten times. The J gene is TRBJ2-2, the V gene TRBV10-1; D is perhaps TRBD2 (5 bases). Between the trimmed V and J ends, which lost 6 bases and 7 bases, there was a span of 15 bases. In germline, CDR1 is WNHNN, CDR2 SYGVQD (reference sequence). This CDR3 is built from 14 residues. The CDR3 protein is CASSPGSAGGELFF. The CDR3, as DNA: TGCGCCAGCAGCCCTGGGAGCGCCGGCGGGGAGCTGTTTTTT.

In its sample, this clonotype was seen many times. The CDR3 DNA reads as TGTGCCAGCAGCTTAGGGAACTACCGGGACAAGAATTCACCCCTCCACTTT. Amino acids: CASSLGNYRDKNSPLHF. The chain recombines TRBV13 with TRBJ1-6; a possible D gene is TRBD1 (6 bases). Germline V CDR1 and CDR2: PRHDT, FYEKMQ (reference sequence). V was shortened by 0 bases and J by 7 bases, with 16 bases between the two germline ends. This CDR3 is 17 amino acids long.